These T cell receptor beta chains were read from a single sample in a study of beta chain features in type 1 diabetes. Assay: immunoSEQ multiplex PCR; the TCRdb copy retains only in-frame clones and omits some. This table holds hundreds of thousands of clones, approximately 30% found once. The sequenced sample consisted of naive CD4+ T cells from blood. Receptors originate from a man between 18 and 35 years old in good health. The CDR3 runs from the conserved cysteine through the conserved F or W. Fields, in order: J gene, V gene, D gene, clone size, CDR3 length, CDR3 DNA, CDR3 protein. The D gene is left open where the match is weak. Clone size is not always given. Where it is, it says once, few, many or a class for expanded clones.

TRBJ2-5 TRBV19 . . 12 TGTGCCAGTAGTATAGAGAGGGGGACCCAGTACTTC CASSIERGTQYF
TRBJ2-1 TRBV2 TRBD2 . 15 TGTGCCAGCAGGAGACTAGCGGGACCCCTCAATGAGCAGTTCTTC CASRRLAGPLNEQFF
TRBJ2-7 TRBV6-5 . . 14 TGTGCCAGCAGTTACGCGGGATCGACCTACGAGCAGTACTTC CASSYAGSTYEQYF
TRBJ1-2 TRBV2 TRBD1 . 12 TGTGCCAGCTGTGGACAGGACTATGGCTACACCTTC CASCGQDYGYTF
TRBJ2-5 TRBV2 . . 14 TGTGCCAGCAGTGGTCCGACAGAAGAAGAGACCCAGTACTTC CASSGPTEEETQYF
TRBJ1-4 TRBV4-1 . . 13 TGCGCCAGCAGCCAGGACTGGGAAGGTAGACTGTTTTTT CASSQDWEGRLFF
TRBJ1-1 TRBV7-2 . . 14 TGTGCCAGCAGCTTAGCGTTCCTGGGCACTGAAGCTTTCTTT CASSLAFLGTEAFF
TRBJ2-5 TRBV21-1 . . 14 TGTGCCAGCAGCAAAGAGACAGGGTTAGCGGCCCAGTACTTC CASSKETGLAAQYF
TRBJ2-7 TRBV25-1 . . 12 TGTGCCAGCAGGCTACAGGGCTACGAGCAGTACTTC CASRLQGYEQYF
TRBJ2-3 TRBV19 TRBD2 few 16 TGTGCCAGTAGAAGGACTAGTCGTATGGACACAGATACGCAGTATTTT CASRRTSRMDTDTQYF
TRBJ1-1 TRBV7-9 TRBD1 few 13 TGTGCCTCGACTCGACAGGGGGGCACTGAAGCTTTCTTT CASTRQGGTEAFF
TRBJ2-3 TRBV7-6 TRBD2 . 16 TGTGCCAGCAGCCCGGGACTAGCGGGACACACAGATACGCAGTATTTT CASSPGLAGHTDTQYF
TRBJ2-2 TRBV15 . . 14 TGTGCCACCAGCAGAGATCGGACACCCGGGGAGCTGTTTTTT CATSRDRTPGELFF